The 25 T cell receptor beta chains below come from one sample, sequenced in a study of blood T cell repertoires in COVID-19 (dated by TCRdb to 2020 to 2022). The library was generated by the immunoSEQ multiplex PCR assay. What TCRdb holds here is the immuneACCESS table cut down to in-frame rearrangements. Part of the clones is not present; checked against another copy, under half of the missing clones reflect an unresolved V gene, and the others are unexplained. Here the sample has fewer than 300,000 clones; about 89% occur a single time. Approximately 9% of the sample is held by the ten biggest clonotypes. The sample taken for sequencing was PBMCs or T cells enriched from blood (not recorded which). Every receptor here comes from a man between 40 and 49 years old who had recovered from COVID-19.

The chain combines TRBV6-1 with TRBJ2-5, with TRBD1 matching 10 bases. The junction had 17 bases not matched to a gene; V was cut back by 2 bases and J by 5 bases. Germline CDR1 reads MNHNS; CDR2 reads SASEGT. The CDR3 is 19 amino acids. CDR3 residues: CASSEPWSVTGGFWETQYF. The CDR3 DNA is TGTGCCAGCAGTGAACCTTGGTCGGTGACAGGGGGCTTTTGGGAGACCCAGTACTTC.

The chain carries TRBV11-2 and TRBJ2-5; 8 bases align to TRBD1. Germline CDR1 is SGHAT and CDR2 is FQNNGV. CDR3 length: 15 residues. After removal of 4 bases from V and 3 bases from J, the junction contained 7 bases not matched to a gene. CDR3 DNA sequence: TGTGCCAGCAGCTCCGGACAGGGAAGAAAAGAGACCCAGTACTTC. Encoded protein: CASSSGQGRKETQYF.

The genes are TRBV19 and TRBJ1-1; 8 bases map to TRBD1. V shed 0 bases and J 3 bases; nucleotides not matched to a gene: 18. The CDR3 loop spans 20 amino acids. Germline V gene data show CDR1 as LNHDA and CDR2 as SQIVND (reference sequence). The CDR3 here is CASSIDGQQGGLIQDTEAFF. The CDR3 DNA reads TGTGCCAGTAGTATAGACGGCCAACAGGGGGGTTTGATCCAGGACACTGAAGCTTTCTTT.

The chain uses TRBV7-4 and TRBJ2-7, with D possibly matching TRBD2 (5 bases). There are 18 residues in the CDR3. V was clipped by 5 bases and J by 2 bases, with 25 bases between them. Per germline, CDR1 SGHVT and CDR2 SQSDAQ. CDR3 in DNA: TGTGCCAGCAGCAAAACCCCCTTACTAGTCTTGCATCCCTACGAGCAGTACTTC. Protein: CASSKTPLLVLHPYEQYF.

This chain uses TRBV3-1 (or the pseudogene TRBV3-2) with TRBJ1-1; D is unclear. Per germline, CDR1 LGHDT and CDR2 YNNKEL (reference sequence). Trimming removed 2 bases at V and 5 bases at J, with 12 bases between. There are 14 residues in the CDR3. CDR3 nucleotide sequence: TGTGCCAGCAGCCAAAATCTCCAGGCTACTGAAGCTTTCTTT. It specifies CASSQNLQATEAFF.

The chain links TRBV5-6 to TRBJ2-7; TRBD1 matches at 7 bases. Germline-derived CDR1 and CDR2 are SGHDT and YYEEEE. Trimming cost V 1 base and J 4 bases; bases outside gene matches: 8. The CDR3 consists of 15 residues. Here the CDR3 DNA reads TGTGCCAGCAGCTTGTCTCAGGGGGTGGGGTACGAGCAGTACTTC. Residues: CASSLSQGVGYEQYF. Complete variable domain (other parts from reference TRBV5-6 and TRBJ2-7): DAGVTQSPTHLIKTRGQQVTLRCSPKSGHDTVSWYQQALGQGPQFIFQYYEEEERQRGNFPDRFSGHQFPNYSSELNVNALLLGDSALYLCASSLSQGVGYEQYFGPGTRLTVT.

The chain couples TRBV7-9 to TRBJ1-5; TRBD1 matches at 7 bases. CDR3 size: 12 residues. Germline V gives CDR1 SEHNR, CDR2 FQNEAQ (reference sequence). The V gene end was trimmed by 8 bases and the J gene end by 7 bases; junction bases not matched to a gene: 5. The CDR3 DNA reads TGTGCCAGCGGATACAGGGGACAGCCCCAGCATTTT. It codes for CASGYRGQPQHF.

This rearrangement joins TRBV28 to TRBJ1-6, with D possibly being TRBD1 (6 bases). V was shortened by 7 bases and J by 0 bases, with 16 bases between the two germline ends. The CDR3 consists of 17 residues. Germline CDR1 MDHEN, CDR2 SYDVKM. CDR3 DNA: TGTGCCAGCAATTTGATTTCCAGGGGCTCCTATAATTCACCCCTCCACTTT. Residues: CASNLISRGSYNSPLHF.

The chain carries TRBV2 and TRBJ1-2; no firm D call. The CDR3 totals 13 residues. V lost 5 bases and J 8 bases, leaving 15 bases between the germline ends. Germline V gene data show CDR1 as SNHLY and CDR2 as FYNNEI. The DNA for the CDR3 is TGTGCCAGCAGTATGTACTCACCGCTCGGCTACACCTTC. As protein: CASSMYSPLGYTF.

This clone was counted a single time. This rearrangement joins TRBV27 to TRBJ2-7; 11 positions match TRBD2. From germline, CDR1 is MNHEY and CDR2 SMNVEV (reference sequence). Trimming took 3 bases from V and 7 from J; bases not matched to a gene: 8. This CDR3 region has 15 residues. The CDR3 nucleotides are TGTGCCAGCAGTTTCGAAGGACTAGCGGGTCTTGAGCAGTACTTC. It is translated as CASSFEGLAGLEQYF.

The chain has TRBV28 and TRBJ2-4, with 13 bases lining up with TRBD2. The germline CDR1 and CDR2 sequences are MDHEN and SYDVKM. J was trimmed by 1 base and V by 5 bases; bases with no gene match: 14. This CDR3 contains 20 residues. Here the CDR3 reads CASSPYPGTSGNGAKNIQYF. Written as DNA, the CDR3 is TGTGCCAGCAGTCCCTATCCCGGGACTAGCGGGAACGGGGCCAAAAACATTCAGTACTTC.

This rearrangement joins TRBV2 to TRBJ1-6; 9 bases are shared with TRBD1. Germline-derived CDR1 and CDR2 are SNHLY and FYNNEI. V lost 6 bases, J lost 10 bases, and 4 bases stayed unmatched. The length of the CDR3 is 13 residues. The CDR3 region is CASRGQGLSPLHF. CDR3 nucleotides: TGTGCCAGCAGGGGACAGGGTCTATCACCCCTCCACTTT.

The V call is TRBV7-6, the J call TRBJ2-7; TRBD2 aligns across 7 bases. This CDR3 region has 14 residues. The germline V gene encodes CDR1 SGHVS and CDR2 FNYEAQ. V dropped 1 base and J dropped 6; count of bases not matched to a gene: 6. The CDR3 here is CASSLGLGGREQYF. The CDR3 coding sequence is TGTGCCAGCAGCTTAGGGTTGGGAGGGCGCGAGCAGTACTTC.

The rearrangement links TRBV9 to TRBJ2-7; TRBD2 agrees at 7 bases. The J segment lost 5 bases and the V segment lost 3 bases, leaving 8 bases of the junction unmatched. The CDR3 consists of 14 residues. The V gene's germline CDR1 is SGDLS and CDR2 YYNGEE. The chain's CDR3 is CASSAPGLLNEQYF. In DNA, the CDR3 is TGTGCCAGCAGCGCGCCGGGACTACTAAACGAGCAGTACTTC.

This clone was found once. The J gene is TRBJ2-7, the V gene TRBV5-5; tentative D call: TRBD2 (5 bases). CDR1 and CDR2 (germline): SGHKS, YYEKEE (reference sequence). Trimming removed 7 bases at V and 7 bases at J, with 12 bases between. The CDR3 extends over 11 amino acids. This CDR3 reads CASAHSGEQYF. The CDR3 DNA reads as TGTGCCAGCGCCCATTCGGGGGAGCAGTACTTC.

This chain uses TRBV6-1 with TRBJ2-3; 9 positions agree with TRBD2. Germline CDR1 is MNHNS and CDR2 is SASEGT. V shed 4 bases, J shed 0 bases, and the junction held 5 bases outside the gene matches. CDR3 length: 16 residues. The CDR3 reads CASSATTSGSTDTQYF. The CDR3 bases are TGTGCCAGCAGTGCAACTACTAGCGGGAGCACAGATACGCAGTATTTT.

This clone has a single count. The genes are TRBV7-9 and TRBJ1-3; D possibly corresponds to TRBD1 (5 bases). The CDR3 is 16 residues long. Germline loops: CDR1 SEHNR, CDR2 FQNEAQ (reference sequence). The ends were cut back, 2 bases at V and 0 bases at J, with 11 bases in the middle. For the CDR3, the DNA is TGTGCCAGCAGCTTACCAGGGATTAACTCTGGAAACACCATATATTTT. Amino acid sequence: CASSLPGINSGNTIYF.

V is TRBV7-2 and J is TRBJ2-3; no clear D gene. V shed 6 bases and J shed 0 bases, with 10 bases lying between them. Germline loops: CDR1 SGHTA, CDR2 FQGNSA. The CDR3 consists of 14 residues. CDR3 bases: TGTGCCAGCAGGATTAGACTTAGCACAGATACGCAGTATTTT. Translation gives CASRIRLSTDTQYF.

The V call is TRBV5-6, the J call TRBJ2-5; no definite D call. CDR1 is SGHDT, CDR2 YYEEEE, per germline. V was clipped by 1 base and J by 7 bases, with 8 bases between them. CDR3 length: 12 amino acids. The CDR3 sequence is CASSLSPGTQYF. The CDR3 DNA sequence: TGTGCCAGCAGCTTGTCCCCCGGGACCCAGTACTTC.

V is TRBV7-3 and J is TRBJ2-4; weak D call: TRBD1 (5 bases). Germline V gene data show CDR1 as SGHTA and CDR2 as FQGTGA. The CDR3 has 13 residues. Trimming pared 2 bases from V and 6 bases from J, leaving 8 bases between. CDR3 in DNA: TGTGCCAGCAGCTTAGGGCAGGGAAACATTCAGTACTTC. Its translation is CASSLGQGNIQYF. The complete variable domain, with remaining parts taken from reference TRBV7-3 and TRBJ2-4, reads GAGVSQTPSNKVTEKGKYVELRCDPISGHTALYWYRQSLGQGPEFLIYFQGTGAADDSGLPNDRFFAVRPEGSVSTLKIQRTERGDSAVYLCASSLGQGNIQYFGAGTRLSVL.

The rearrangement links TRBV7-9 to TRBJ1-2; D possibly corresponds to TRBD1 (5 bases). V was trimmed by 7 bases and J by 4 bases, leaving 19 bases between them. Germline-derived CDR1 and CDR2 are SEHNR and FQNEAQ (reference sequence). The CDR3 sequence is 15 residues long. CDR3 protein: CASTLGHQGSYGYTF. Written as DNA, the CDR3 is TGTGCCAGCACCCTCGGCCACCAGGGTAGCTATGGCTACACCTTC.

CDR3 DNA sequence: TGTGCCAGCAGGGGATTGGACGGGGATGGGGGCTACACCTTC. Encoded protein: CASRGLDGDGGYTF. The V call is TRBV2, the J call TRBJ1-2, with D unclear. Trimming stripped 6 bases from V and 8 bases from J, with 19 bases between. Per the germline V gene, CDR1 is SNHLY and CDR2 is FYNNEI. This CDR3 region has 14 residues.

The V call is TRBV2, the J call TRBJ2-5; D is perhaps TRBD2 (7 bases). V lost 7 bases and J 4 bases, leaving 13 bases between the germline ends. Germline V CDR1 and CDR2: SNHLY, FYNNEI. This CDR3 contains 13 residues. CDR3 bases: TGTGCCAGCATAAAACGGGGGGCAGAGACCCAGTACTTC. It specifies CASIKRGAETQYF.

The rearrangement uses TRBV29-1 and TRBJ2-1; D may be TRBD2 (5 bases). The V end lost 1 base, the J end lost 4 bases, and 11 bases lay between the germline ends. From germline, CDR1 is SQVTM and CDR2 ANQGSEA. The CDR3 spans 14 residues. DNA for the CDR3: TGCAGCGTTGAAGTTGGAGCGGTATACAATGAGCAGTTCTTC. Its protein product is CSVEVGAVYNEQFF.

The rearrangement links TRBV4-2 to TRBJ2-3; tentatively, D is TRBD2 (6 bases). Trimming took 1 base from V and 3 from J, leaving 8 bases between them. The CDR3 extends over 14 amino acids. In germline, CDR1 is LGHNA, CDR2 YNFKEQ. The CDR3 loop is CASSQGGDTDTQYF. CDR3 in DNA: TGTGCCAGCAGCCAAGGGGGGGATACAGATACGCAGTATTTT.